Below, 26 T cell receptor beta chains from the same sample are listed, as sequenced in a study of glioma-infiltrating T cells after dendritic cell vaccination. This table comes from immunoSEQ multiplex PCR, and its TCRdb copy is limited to in-frame clones, with some not included. The sample carries approximately 64,000 clones, roughly four fifths recorded once. The sequences come from blood, collected before dendritic cell vaccination. These receptors came from a human donor with glioblastoma.

This sequence joins TRBV5-1 and TRBJ2-7; D remains unclear. The CDR3 covers 13 residues. The germline V and J ends were trimmed by 1 base and 0 bases, with 5 bases remaining between them. CDR1 is SGHRS and CDR2 is YFSETQ in the germline V gene. The CDR3 DNA sequence: TGCGCCAGCAGCTTGTTAGCCTCCTACGAGCAGTACTTC. This encodes CASSLLASYEQYF.

This clone was found once. J is TRBJ2-1 and V is TRBV6-5; 10 bases are shared with TRBD2. With V trimmed by 6 bases and J by 6 bases, 8 bases remained unmatched. The germline V gene encodes CDR1 MNHEY and CDR2 SVGAGI. The CDR3 sequence is 15 residues long. In nucleotides, the CDR3 is TGTGCCAGCAGGGGAAGCGGGGGGGCAAGCAATGAGCAGTTCTTC. As protein: CASRGSGGASNEQFF.

The rearrangement links TRBV6-6 to TRBJ2-3; 7 bases fit TRBD2. The CDR3 sequence is 14 residues long. Trimming at V came to 5 bases and at J to 2 bases, leaving 4 bases not matched to a gene. CDR1 MNHNY and CDR2 SVGAGI come from the germline V gene (reference sequence). The CDR3 DNA is TGTGCCAGCAGTAGCGGGGAGGTCACAGATACGCAGTATTTT. Translating it yields CASSSGEVTDTQYF.

V gene TRBV19 combines with J gene TRBJ1-1, with 9 bases identical to TRBD1. The junction had 11 bases not matched to a gene; V was cut back by 5 bases and J by 4 bases. Germline V gene sequence: CDR1 LNHDA, CDR2 SQIVND (reference sequence). The CDR3 covers 16 residues. This CDR3 is CASSLLPQGATTEAFF. CDR3 DNA sequence: TGTGCCAGTAGTTTACTCCCACAGGGGGCGACCACTGAAGCTTTCTTT.

The chain combines TRBV29-1 with TRBJ2-5, with 10 bases lining up with TRBD2. The CDR3 sequence is 15 residues long. The germline V gene has CDR1 SQVTM and CDR2 ANQGSEA. The junction had 6 bases not matched to a gene; V was cut back by 0 bases and J by 5 bases. CDR3: CSVEESTSGWETQYF. CDR3 coding DNA: TGCAGCGTTGAAGAATCGACTAGCGGGTGGGAGACCCAGTACTTC.

The chain has TRBV5-8 and TRBJ1-5; 7 nucleotides align to TRBD1. The V and J ends lost 3 bases and 0 bases, in that order; junction bases with no gene match: 6. The CDR3 spans 16 residues. Germline V lookup: CDR1 SGHTS, CDR2 YDEGEE. In DNA form, the CDR3 reads TGTGCCAGCAGCTCGGGACAGCCAACTAGCAATCAGCCCCAGCATTTT. As protein: CASSSGQPTSNQPQHF.

J is TRBJ1-3 and V is TRBV4-2; D is ambiguous. V was trimmed by 1 base and J by 3 bases, leaving 13 bases between them. The length of the CDR3 is 16 residues. CDR1 and CDR2 from the germline V gene are LGHNA and YNFKEQ. This CDR3 is CASSQGGGAGGNTIYF. The CDR3 nucleotides read TGTGCCAGCAGCCAAGGGGGTGGAGCGGGTGGAAACACCATATATTTT.

The V gene is TRBV7-8, the J gene TRBJ2-7, with TRBD1 matching over 10 bases. The CDR3 runs 15 residues. V lost 4 bases, J lost 7 bases, and 10 bases stayed unmatched. CDR1 and CDR2 from the germline V gene are SGHVS and FQNEAQ. In nucleotides, the CDR3 is TGTGCCAGCAGCTCTTACCGGGACAGGGGATTTGAGCAGTACTTC. This encodes CASSSYRDRGFEQYF.

This chain uses TRBV27 with TRBJ2-7; 8 bases fit TRBD2. The CDR3 spans 12 residues. The V and J ends lost 6 bases and 6 bases, in that order; junction bases with no gene match: 4. Germline V gives CDR1 MNHEY, CDR2 SMNVEV (reference sequence). The CDR3 loop is CASSRGGSEQYF. CDR3 DNA sequence: TGTGCCAGCAGCCGGGGGGGCAGCGAGCAGTACTTC.

The J gene is TRBJ1-2, the V gene TRBV28; D gene ambiguous. V shed 6 bases and J shed 4 bases, with 6 bases lying between them. The CDR3 is 11 residues long. The germline V gene has CDR1 MDHEN and CDR2 SYDVKM. CDR3 DNA: TGTGCCAGCAGCGAGGGCTATGGCTACACCTTC. Its translation: CASSEGYGYTF.

The chain has TRBV18 and TRBJ2-7, with 8 bases identical to TRBD1. The CDR3 loop spans 14 amino acids. Germline trimming cut 3 bases from V and 0 bases from J; bases unmatched to any gene: 1. Germline V gives CDR1 KGHSH, CDR2 LQKENI. The CDR3 is CASSPGQDSYEQYF. CDR3 DNA: TGTGCCAGCTCACCGGGACAGGACTCCTACGAGCAGTACTTC. The full variable domain, in which reference TRBV18 and TRBJ2-7 provide the parts outside the CDR3, is NAGVMQNPRHLVRRRGQEARLRCSPMKGHSHVYWYRQLPEEGLKFMVYLQKENIIDESGMPKERFSAEFPKEGPSILRIQQVVRGDSAAYFCASSPGQDSYEQYFGPGTRLTVT.

The chain combines TRBV11-1 with TRBJ2-3; D possibly corresponds to TRBD2 (6 bases). V lost 3 bases and J 8 bases, leaving 12 bases between the germline ends. The CDR3 runs to 13 residues. In germline, CDR1 is SGHAT, CDR2 FQDESV (reference sequence). CDR3 in DNA: TGTGCCAGCAGCTTTCGGCGGGGTGGTACGCAGTATTTT. This sequence encodes CASSFRRGGTQYF.

This chain connects TRBV5-6 to TRBJ2-7; D call uncertain. V lost 2 bases, J lost 6 bases, and 9 bases lay in between. Germline CDR1 is SGHDT and CDR2 is YYEEEE. The CDR3 has 12 amino acids. Here the CDR3 reads CASSFLRSEQYF. Here the CDR3 DNA reads TGTGCCAGCAGCTTTCTGAGGAGCGAGCAGTACTTC.

A single count supports this clone. The V and J genes are TRBV2 and TRBJ2-1; 11 nucleotides match TRBD2. The CDR3 loop spans 16 amino acids. The trim removed 1 base at V and 7 bases at J, leaving 6 bases unmatched. Germline loops: CDR1 SNHLY, CDR2 FYNNEI. The CDR3 sequence is CASSEGSGGAWNEQFF. The CDR3 DNA reads as TGTGCCAGCAGTGAAGGTAGCGGGGGGGCCTGGAATGAGCAGTTCTTC.

The V gene is TRBV28, the J gene TRBJ1-5; D uncertain. Trimming cost V 6 bases and J 4 bases, with 10 bases left between them. This CDR3 spans 13 amino acids. Germline CDR1 and CDR2: MDHEN and SYDVKM. The CDR3 nucleotides are TGTGCCAGCAGGTTGCAGGCAAATCAGCCCCAGCATTTT. As protein: CASRLQANQPQHF.

This clone was observed a handful of times. The chain combines TRBV7-9 with TRBJ2-1, with D maybe TRBD1 (6 bases). This CDR3 comprises 12 residues. Per the germline V gene, CDR1 is SEHNR and CDR2 is FQNEAQ (reference sequence). The V end was cut by 1 base, the J end by 9 bases, with 7 bases between. CDR3 sequence: CASSLGTAEQFF. CDR3 sequence (DNA): TGTGCCAGCAGCTTAGGGACAGCTGAGCAGTTCTTC.

The count of this clone is one. The chain links TRBV5-4 to TRBJ1-1; TRBD1 matches at 10 bases. V trimming: 3 bases; J trimming: 1 base; junction bases outside the gene matches: 9. In germline, CDR1 is SGHNT, CDR2 YYREEE (reference sequence). The CDR3 contains 17 residues. CDR3 residues: CASSSSLRTGGNTEAFF. The CDR3, as DNA: TGTGCCAGCAGCTCAAGCCTTAGGACAGGGGGGAACACTGAAGCTTTCTTT.

The chain employs TRBV2 and TRBJ1-2; 8 nucleotides align to TRBD1. Germline V gives CDR1 SNHLY, CDR2 FYNNEI. This CDR3 is 14 amino acids long. V lost 4 bases to trimming and J lost 4 bases; unmatched junction nucleotides: 5. CDR3 DNA: TGTGCCAGCAGTGGGCAGGGGGCCCTCTATGGCTACACCTTC. It yields the protein CASSGQGALYGYTF.

The CDR3 spells CASSPGGAGNTIYF. DNA for the CDR3: TGTGCCAGCAGTCCGGGGGGCGCCGGAAACACCATATATTTT. The chain links TRBV28 to TRBJ1-3; weak D call: TRBD1 (6 bases). There are 14 residues in the CDR3. Germline V lookup: CDR1 MDHEN, CDR2 SYDVKM. Trimming cost V 5 bases and J 4 bases, with 12 bases left between them.

The gene calls are TRBV29-1 and TRBJ1-1; no definite D call. This CDR3 is built from 10 residues. Trimming pared 4 bases from V and 4 bases from J, leaving 4 bases between. CDR1 SQVTM and CDR2 ANQGSEA come from the germline V gene. This CDR3 reads CSVVLTEAFF. As DNA, the CDR3 is TGCAGCGTTGTCCTCACTGAAGCTTTCTTT. Complete variable domain (other parts from reference TRBV29-1 and TRBJ1-1): SAVISQKPSRDICQRGTSLTIQCQVDSQVTMMFWYRQQPGQSLTLIATANQGSEATYESGFVIDKFPISRPNLTFSTLTVSNMSPEDSSIYLCSVVLTEAFFGQGTRLTVV.

V and J are TRBV19 and TRBJ1-5; D is unclear. Germline loops: CDR1 LNHDA, CDR2 SQIVND (reference sequence). The CDR3 totals 14 residues. V was pared by 1 base and J by 1 base, with 5 bases between. Written as DNA, the CDR3 is TGTGCCAGTAGTATAGCGCGGAGCAATCAGCCCCAGCATTTT. This sequence encodes CASSIARSNQPQHF.

The chain carries TRBV5-1 and TRBJ2-7; TRBD1 might be the D (6 bases). Trimming left V 3 bases short and J 0 bases short, with 16 bases between. The CDR3 consists of 16 residues. Germline CDR1 SGHRS, CDR2 YFSETQ. The CDR3 loop reads CASSWGHGPSSYEQYF. The CDR3 nucleotides read TGCGCCAGCAGCTGGGGGCATGGGCCGAGCTCCTACGAGCAGTACTTC.

The rearrangement joins TRBV5-4 to TRBJ2-2; tentatively, D is TRBD2 (6 bases). The germline V gene encodes CDR1 SGHNT and CDR2 YYREEE (reference sequence). Trimming removed 4 bases from V and 1 base from J, with 11 bases in between. The length of the CDR3 is 15 residues. CDR3 in amino acids: CASSREGGNTGELFF. CDR3 coding DNA: TGTGCCAGCAGCCGTGAGGGAGGGAACACCGGGGAGCTGTTTTTT.

This chain joins TRBV6-1 and TRBJ1-4, with D maybe TRBD1 (6 bases). CDR3 length equals 14 residues. Trimming removed 10 bases from V and 3 bases from J, with 15 bases in between. CDR1 is MNHNS, CDR2 SASEGT, per germline. CDR3 DNA: TGTGCCACCCTACTGGACAGATCTAATGAAAAACTGTTTTTT. As protein: CATLLDRSNEKLFF.

CDR3 sequence (DNA): TGTGCCAGCAGCTTATCCTCAGGGGTGAGCTACGAGCAGTACTTC. Translation gives CASSLSSGVSYEQYF. J is TRBJ2-7 and V is TRBV7-9, with D perhaps matching TRBD1 (6 bases). V was pared by 2 bases and J by 3 bases, with 14 bases between. CDR1 SEHNR and CDR2 FQNEAQ come from the germline V gene (reference sequence). CDR3 size: 15 residues.

The chain employs TRBV9 and TRBJ2-3, with D perhaps matching TRBD1 (6 bases). CDR1 and CDR2 from the germline V gene are SGDLS and YYNGEE. V dropped 0 bases and J dropped 2 bases, with 10 bases sitting between them. The CDR3 contains 15 residues. The CDR3 nucleotides are TGTGCCAGCAGCGTAGGAGTGGGGGCCACAGATACGCAGTATTTT. This codes for CASSVGVGATDTQYF.